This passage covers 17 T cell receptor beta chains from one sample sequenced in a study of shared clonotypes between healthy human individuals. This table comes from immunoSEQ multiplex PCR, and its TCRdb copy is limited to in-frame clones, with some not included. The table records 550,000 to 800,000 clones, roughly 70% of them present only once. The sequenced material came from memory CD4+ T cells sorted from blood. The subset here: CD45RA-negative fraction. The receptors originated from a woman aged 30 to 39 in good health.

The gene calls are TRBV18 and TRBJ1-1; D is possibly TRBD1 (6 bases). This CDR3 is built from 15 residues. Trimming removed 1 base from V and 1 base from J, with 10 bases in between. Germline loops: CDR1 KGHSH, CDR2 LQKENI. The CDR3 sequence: CASSPLGGQNTEAFF. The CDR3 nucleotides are TGTGCCAGCTCACCACTCGGGGGGCAGAACACTGAAGCTTTCTTT.

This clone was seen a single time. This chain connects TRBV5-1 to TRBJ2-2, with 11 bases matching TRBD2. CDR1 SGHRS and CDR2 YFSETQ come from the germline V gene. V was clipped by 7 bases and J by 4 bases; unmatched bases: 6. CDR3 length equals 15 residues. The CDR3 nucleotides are TGCGCCAGCGGCGGGACTAGCGGAAGCACCGGGGAGCTGTTTTTT. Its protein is CASGGTSGSTGELFF. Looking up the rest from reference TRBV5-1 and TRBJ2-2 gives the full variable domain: KAGVTQTPRYLIKTRGQQVTLSCSPISGHRSVSWYQQTPGQGLQFLFEYFSETQRNKGNFPGRFSGRQFSNSRSEMNVSTLELGDSALYLCASGGTSGSTGELFFGEGSRLTVL.

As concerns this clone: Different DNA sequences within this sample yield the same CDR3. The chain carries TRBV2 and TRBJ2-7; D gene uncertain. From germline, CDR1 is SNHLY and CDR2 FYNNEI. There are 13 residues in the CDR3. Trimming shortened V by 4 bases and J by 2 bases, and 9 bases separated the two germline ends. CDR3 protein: CASSGAVTYEQYF. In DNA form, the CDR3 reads TGTGCCAGCAGTGGGGCAGTCACCTACGAGCAGTACTTC.

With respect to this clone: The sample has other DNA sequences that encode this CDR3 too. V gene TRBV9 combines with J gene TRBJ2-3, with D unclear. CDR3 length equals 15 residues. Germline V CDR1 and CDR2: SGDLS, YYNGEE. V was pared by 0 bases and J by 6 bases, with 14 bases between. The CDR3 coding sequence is TGTGCCAGCAGCGTAGCTGGTACTACCCCGGATACGCAGTATTTT. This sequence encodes CASSVAGTTPDTQYF.

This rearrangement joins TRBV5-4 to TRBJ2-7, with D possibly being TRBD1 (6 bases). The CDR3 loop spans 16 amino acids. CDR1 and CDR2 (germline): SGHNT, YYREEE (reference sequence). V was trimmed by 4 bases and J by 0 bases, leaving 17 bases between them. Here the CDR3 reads CASSSGGQQSSYEQYF. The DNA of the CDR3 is TGTGCCAGCAGCAGTGGGGGACAACAGAGCTCCTACGAGCAGTACTTC.

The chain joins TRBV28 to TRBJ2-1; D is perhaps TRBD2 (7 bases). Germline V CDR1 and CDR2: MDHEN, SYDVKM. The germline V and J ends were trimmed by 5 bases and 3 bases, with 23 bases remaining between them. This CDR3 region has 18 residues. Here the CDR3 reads CASSTGTRGAQYYNEQFF. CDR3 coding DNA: TGTGCCAGCAGTACAGGGACTCGGGGGGCTCAATACTACAATGAGCAGTTCTTC. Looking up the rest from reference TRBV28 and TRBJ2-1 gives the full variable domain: DVKVTQSSRYLVKRTGEKVFLECVQDMDHENMFWYRQDPGLGLRLIYFSYDVKMKEKGDIPEGYSVSREKKERFSLILESASTNQTSMYLCASSTGTRGAQYYNEQFFGPGTRLTVL.

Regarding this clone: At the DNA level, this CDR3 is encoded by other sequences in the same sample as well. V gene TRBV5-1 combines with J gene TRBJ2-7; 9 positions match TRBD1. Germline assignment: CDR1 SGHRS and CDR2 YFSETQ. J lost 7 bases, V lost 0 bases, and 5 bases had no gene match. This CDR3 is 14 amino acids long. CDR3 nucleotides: TGCGCCAGCAGCTTGGGGACAGGGGCGTTGGAGCAGTACTTC. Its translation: CASSLGTGALEQYF. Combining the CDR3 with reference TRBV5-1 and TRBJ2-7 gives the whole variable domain KAGVTQTPRYLIKTRGQQVTLSCSPISGHRSVSWYQQTPGQGLQFLFEYFSETQRNKGNFPGRFSGRQFSNSRSEMNVSTLELGDSALYLCASSLGTGALEQYFGPGTRLTVT.

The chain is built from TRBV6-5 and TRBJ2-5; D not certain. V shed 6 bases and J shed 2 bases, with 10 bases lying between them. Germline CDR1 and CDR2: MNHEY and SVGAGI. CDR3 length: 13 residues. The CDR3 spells CASRRPAQETQYF. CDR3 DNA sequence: TGTGCCAGCAGACGACCGGCGCAAGAGACCCAGTACTTC.

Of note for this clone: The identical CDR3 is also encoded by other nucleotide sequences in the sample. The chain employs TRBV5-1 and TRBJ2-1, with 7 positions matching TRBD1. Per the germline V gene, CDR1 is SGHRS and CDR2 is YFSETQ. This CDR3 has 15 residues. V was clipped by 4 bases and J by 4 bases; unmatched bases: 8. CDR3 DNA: TGCGCCAGCAGCCGGGACAGCGCATCGTACAATGAGCAGTTCTTC. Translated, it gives CASSRDSASYNEQFF.

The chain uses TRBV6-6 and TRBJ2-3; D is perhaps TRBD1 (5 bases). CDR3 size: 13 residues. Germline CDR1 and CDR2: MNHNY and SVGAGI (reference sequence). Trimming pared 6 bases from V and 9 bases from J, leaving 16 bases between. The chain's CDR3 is CASRVGLTGTQYF. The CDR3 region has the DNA TGTGCCAGCAGAGTAGGCCTTACAGGAACGCAGTATTTT.

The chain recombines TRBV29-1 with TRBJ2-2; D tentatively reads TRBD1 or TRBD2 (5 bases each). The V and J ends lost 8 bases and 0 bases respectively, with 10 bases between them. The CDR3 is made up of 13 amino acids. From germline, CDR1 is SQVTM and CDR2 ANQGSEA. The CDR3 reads CSCQGANTGELFF. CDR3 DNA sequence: TGCAGCTGTCAGGGAGCGAACACCGGGGAGCTGTTTTTT.

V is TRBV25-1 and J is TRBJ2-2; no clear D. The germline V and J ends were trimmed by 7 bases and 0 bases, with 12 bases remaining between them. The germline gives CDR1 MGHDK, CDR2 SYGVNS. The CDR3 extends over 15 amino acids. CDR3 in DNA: TGTGCCAGCAAAGCCCCTGAGGCGAACACCGGGGAGCTGTTTTTT. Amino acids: CASKAPEANTGELFF. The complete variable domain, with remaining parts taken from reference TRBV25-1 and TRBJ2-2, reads EADIYQTPRYLVIGTGKKITLECSQTMGHDKMYWYQQDPGMELHLIHYSYGVNSTEKGDLSSESTVSRIRTEHFPLTLESARPSHTSQYLCASKAPEANTGELFFGEGSRLTVL.

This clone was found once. CDR3 nucleotides: TGCAGCGTTGCGGTAGCGGGAGCTGGGGCCAACGTCCTGACTTTC. Translating it yields CSVAVAGAGANVLTF. This rearrangement joins TRBV29-1 to TRBJ2-6; TRBD2 aligns across 9 bases. Per germline, CDR1 SQVTM and CDR2 ANQGSEA. The CDR3 runs 15 residues. The V segment lost 4 bases and the J segment 2 bases; nucleotides outside the gene matches: 3.

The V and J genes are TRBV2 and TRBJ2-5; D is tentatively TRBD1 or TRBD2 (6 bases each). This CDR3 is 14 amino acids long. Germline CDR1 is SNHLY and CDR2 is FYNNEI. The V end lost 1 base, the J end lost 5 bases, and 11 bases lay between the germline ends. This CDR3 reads CASSEVGGGETQYF. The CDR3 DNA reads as TGTGCCAGCAGTGAAGTGGGGGGCGGGGAGACCCAGTACTTC. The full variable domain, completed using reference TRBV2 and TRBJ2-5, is EPEVTQTPSHQVTQMGQEVILRCVPISNHLYFYWYRQILGQKVEFLVSFYNNEISEKSEIFDDQFSVERPDGSNFTLKIRSTKLEDSAMYFCASSEVGGGETQYFGPGTRLLVL.

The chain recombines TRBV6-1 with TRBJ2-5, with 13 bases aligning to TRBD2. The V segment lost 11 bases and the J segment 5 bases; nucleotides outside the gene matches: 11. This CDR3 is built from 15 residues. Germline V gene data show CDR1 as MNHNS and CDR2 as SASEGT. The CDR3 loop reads CAARLAGGSGETQYF. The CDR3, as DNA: TGTGCCGCACGACTAGCGGGAGGATCGGGGGAGACCCAGTACTTC.

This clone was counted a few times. The CDR3 bases are TGCGCCAGCAGCCGGGTGGCAGCTTCGAACACCGGGGAGCTGTTTTTT. This sequence encodes CASSRVAASNTGELFF. The chain links TRBV5-1 to TRBJ2-2; D is uncertain. Per germline, CDR1 SGHRS and CDR2 YFSETQ. This CDR3 is built from 16 residues. V was trimmed by 4 bases and J by 0 bases, leaving 13 bases between them. Combining the CDR3 with reference TRBV5-1 and TRBJ2-2 gives the whole variable domain KAGVTQTPRYLIKTRGQQVTLSCSPISGHRSVSWYQQTPGQGLQFLFEYFSETQRNKGNFPGRFSGRQFSNSRSEMNVSTLELGDSALYLCASSRVAASNTGELFFGEGSRLTVL.

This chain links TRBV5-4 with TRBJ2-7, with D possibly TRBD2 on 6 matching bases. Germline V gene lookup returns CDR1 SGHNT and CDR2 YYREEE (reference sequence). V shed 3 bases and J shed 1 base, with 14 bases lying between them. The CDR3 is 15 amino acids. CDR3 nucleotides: TGTGCCAGCAGCTCCGAGCTGGGGAGGTCCTACGAGCAGTACTTC. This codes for CASSSELGRSYEQYF.